This TCR beta chain was observed in a study of shared clonotypes between healthy human individuals. CDR3 length: 14 amino acids. Trimming cost V 6 bases and J 5 bases; bases outside gene matches: 8. The germline CDR1 and CDR2 sequences are MNHEY and SVGAGI. Genomic DNA (from each subset) was split evenly across several immunoSEQ plates. Here immunoSEQ multiplex PCR was the method, and the copy in TCRdb shows in-frame clones only, minus some. The repertoire holds about half a million clones, with 70% to 80% as singletons. All donors were Caucasian adults living in Nashville, Tennessee. The specimen was PBMCs. This chain connects TRBV6-5 to TRBJ2-5; 8 nucleotides match TRBD2. The clonotype was recovered from a woman aged 40-49 years in good health. Some clones in this sample may be carry-over from other donors' samples. CDR3 nucleotide sequence: TGTGCCAGCAGCTATTCCACGGGAGGGGAGACCCAGTACTTC. It specifies CASSYSTGGETQYF.